The 6 T cell receptor beta chains in this list originate from one sample, sequenced in a study of T cell responses to AZD1222 COVID-19 vaccine. The repertoire was sequenced with immunoSEQ multiplex PCR; TCRdb's copy has only in-frame clones and lacks some. In the table there are 200,000 or so clones, about 94% of which are singletons. The specimen was peripheral blood, collected on day 0 of AZD1222 vaccination. The receptors originated from an adult in good health.

This chain uses TRBV28 with TRBJ1-2, with D possibly being TRBD1 (6 bases). Germline V gives CDR1 MDHEN, CDR2 SYDVKM. The V end lost 5 bases, the J end lost 4 bases, and 14 bases lay between the germline ends. The CDR3 has 14 amino acids. This CDR3 reads CASSLRQALYGYTF. In DNA form, the CDR3 reads TGTGCCAGCAGTCTAAGACAGGCCCTCTATGGCTACACCTTC.

The chain carries TRBV27 and TRBJ2-3; 11 bases line up with TRBD2. With 2 bases clipped from V and 6 bases from J, the junction kept 13 bases outside the gene matches. The CDR3 spans 18 residues. The germline V gene has CDR1 MNHEY and CDR2 SMNVEV (reference sequence). CDR3 protein: CASSLQRLAGISPDTQYF. For the CDR3, the DNA is TGTGCCAGCAGTTTACAGCGACTAGCGGGAATTAGCCCCGATACGCAGTATTTT.

This clone was seen only once. V and J are TRBV19 and TRBJ2-1, with D perhaps TRBD1 (5 bases). The V gene's germline CDR1 is LNHDA and CDR2 SQIVND (reference sequence). The CDR3 contains 12 residues. Deletions cut 1 base from V and 14 bases from J, with 12 bases between. For the CDR3, the DNA is TGTGCCAGTAGTATAGGCGGCCCAGGGAAGTTCTTC. This gives the protein CASSIGGPGKFF.

The chain carries TRBV6-6 and TRBJ2-2, with 9 bases that match TRBD1. Germline V gene sequence: CDR1 MNHNY, CDR2 SVGAGI (reference sequence). With V trimmed by 7 bases and J by 0 bases, 9 bases remained unmatched. The CDR3 spans 17 residues. The CDR3 nucleotides are TGTGCCAGCATTCGGGACAGGGACTCAGCGAACACCGGGGAGCTGTTTTTT. Translating gives CASIRDRDSANTGELFF.

This chain connects TRBV6-5 to TRBJ1-1; TRBD1 matches 7 bases. The CDR3 is 16 amino acids. The J segment lost 4 bases and the V segment lost 2 bases, leaving 10 bases of the junction unmatched. Germline CDR1 MNHEY, CDR2 SVGAGI. CDR3 DNA: TGTGCCAGCAGTTACCCCTTGACAGGGAGGGGCACTGAAGCTTTCTTT. This translates into CASSYPLTGRGTEAFF.

On this clone: A junction boundary mismatches the germline segment, possibly from a read error. This chain connects TRBV10-1 to TRBJ2-1; TRBD1 matches 7 bases. The CDR3 covers 9 residues. Germline values: CDR1 WNHNN, CDR2 SYGVQD (reference sequence). CDR3 DNA sequence: TGCGCCAGCAGTCAGGGGGTGGTCTTC. Translating gives CASSQGVVF.